The rows below give T cell receptor beta chains drawn from one sample of a study of shared clonotypes between healthy human individuals. Clones were read by immunoSEQ multiplex PCR, and TCRdb kept only the in-frame ones, dropping some. The sample carries millions of clones, less than 95% recorded once. The sequenced sample consisted of naive CD8+ T cells sorted from blood. The receptors come from a man between 18 and 29 years old in good health. Each CDR3 is given with its conserved first and last residue. A D gene is named only where the DNA matches it firmly. Size values are once, few and many counts, or a class for expanded clones, and some rows have none.

D | J | V | size | CDR3 | DNA
- | TRBJ1-5 | TRBV6-5 | - | CASSPISNQPQHF | TGTGCCAGCAGTCCTATTAGCAATCAGCCCCAGCATTTT
- | TRBJ1-2 | TRBV7-8 | - | CASSPDISNYGYTF | TGTGCCAGCAGCCCGGACATCTCAAACTATGGCTACACCTTC
- | TRBJ1-2 | TRBV5-8 | - | CASSLGQGNGYTF | TGTGCCAGCAGCTTGGGGCAGGGCAATGGCTACACCTTC
- | TRBJ1-5 | TRBV28 | - | CASRPTGQPQHF | TGTGCCAGCAGACCTACAGGTCAGCCCCAGCATTTT
TRBD1 | TRBJ1-2 | TRBV5-4 | - | CASSLGPGTGLNYGYTF | TGTGCCAGCAGCTTAGGCCCCGGGACAGGGCTAAACTATGGCTACACCTTC
- | TRBJ1-4 | TRBV6-5 | - | CASSYGGDEKLFF | TGTGCCAGCAGTTACGGGGGGGATGAAAAACTGTTTTTT
TRBD1 | TRBJ1-3 | TRBV6-1 | - | CASSEPTGGFGNTIYF | TGTGCCAGCAGTGAACCTACAGGGGGCTTTGGAAACACCATATATTTT
- | TRBJ1-6 | TRBV4-2 | - | CASSQGSNDSPLHF | TGTGCCAGCAGCCAAGGCAGTAACGATTCACCCCTCCACTTT
- | TRBJ2-1 | TRBV2 | - | CASSEPTVQGHSYNEQFF | TGTGCCAGCAGTGAACCCACCGTACAGGGACACTCCTACAATGAGCAGTTCTTC
- | TRBJ1-1 | TRBV6-5 | - | CASSYGGEAFF | TGTGCCAGCAGTTATGGTGGGGAAGCTTTCTTT
- | TRBJ1-1 | TRBV19 | - | CASRLDSPAEAFF | TGTGCCAGTAGACTGGACAGCCCAGCTGAAGCTTTCTTT
- | TRBJ2-5 | TRBV29-1 | - | CSVEDQGRRGQETQYF | TGCAGCGTTGAAGATCAGGGGAGACGGGGACAAGAGACCCAGTACTTC
- | TRBJ2-7 | TRBV27 | - | CASSLLARLSYEQYF | TGTGCCAGCAGTTTACTAGCTCGACTCAGCTACGAGCAGTACTTC
- | TRBJ2-7 | TRBV5-8 | - | CASSSRTLHFYEQYF | TGTGCCAGCAGCTCCCGGACATTACACTTCTACGAGCAGTACTTC
TRBD1 | TRBJ1-1 | TRBV4-1 | - | CASSQDRTGRTEAFF | TGCGCCAGCAGCCAAGACAGGACAGGGCGGACTGAAGCTTTCTTT
- | TRBJ2-7 | TRBV18 | once | CASSPLSDGRIINYEQYF | TGTGCCAGCTCACCACTTTCGGACGGAAGGATCATAAATTACGAGCAGTACTTC
- | TRBJ2-2 | TRBV2 | - | CASSESSARANTGELFF | TGTGCCAGCAGTGAATCTAGCGCGAGAGCGAACACCGGGGAGCTGTTTTTT
- | TRBJ2-7 | TRBV4-2 | once | CASSQEAIASYEQYF | TGTGCCAGCAGCCAAGAGGCAATAGCGTCCTACGAGCAGTACTTC
TRBD1 | TRBJ1-5 | TRBV27 | - | CASRRSGGQGDQPQHF | TGTGCCAGCAGGAGATCAGGGGGCCAGGGGGATCAGCCCCAGCATTTT
- | TRBJ1-1 | TRBV2 | - | CASGGDGDTEAFF | TGTGCCAGCGGAGGAGACGGGGACACTGAAGCTTTCTTT
TRBD1 | TRBJ2-2 | TRBV19 | - | CATKGGTGANTGELFF | TGTGCCACTAAAGGGGGGACAGGTGCGAACACCGGGGAGCTGTTTTTT
- | TRBJ2-3 | TRBV10-2 | - | CASSELRGASTDTQYF | TGCGCCAGCAGTGAACTCCGGGGGGCGAGCACAGATACGCAGTATTTT